What follows describes a single TCR beta chain. Its antigen is still unknown. These data come from a study of cytomegalovirus exposure and HLA in healthy donors. The repertoire was sequenced with immunoSEQ multiplex PCR; TCRdb's copy has only in-frame clones and lacks some. The sample has about 110,000 clones; roughly 90% are singletons. Whole-study findings and limits: Clusters of TCRs from the first cohort tended to co-occur in the 110 or so validation repertoires (as a later analysis found).

The sequence derives from a woman younger than 45 in good health and CMV-seropositive. The sequencing input was PBMCs.

Here the CDR3 reads CASSFDAGQGESNYGYTF. The CDR3 DNA reads as TGCGCCAGCAGCTTTGATGCGGGACAGGGGGAATCTAACTATGGCTACACCTTC. The rearrangement uses TRBV5-1 and TRBJ1-2, with 11 bases fitting TRBD1. The CDR3 has 18 amino acids. CDR1 is SGHRS and CDR2 is YFSETQ in the germline V gene. With 2 bases clipped from V and 0 bases from J, the junction kept 9 bases outside the gene matches.